This TCR beta chain comes out of a study of cytomegalovirus exposure and HLA in healthy donors. Study-level results: For most TCR beta V segments, an earlier analysis put the productive rate at about 90% or about 30% of the time. Most observed TCR sequences were rare, whereas some public TCRs were detected in many donors.

PCR amplification relied on 60 Vbeta primers (plus 13 Jbeta primers). Sequencing was performed with immunoSEQ multiplex PCR; in TCRdb, only in-frame clones are kept and a portion is missing. This sample has tens of thousands of clones; around three quarters occur once, and the top ten carry roughly 8%. As for this clone: Its antigen remains unidentified.

The CDR3 has 13 amino acids. CDR1 is SGHAT and CDR2 is FQNNGV in the germline V gene. V was pared by 1 base and J by 11 bases, with 14 bases between. The J gene is TRBJ1-1, the V gene TRBV11-2, with D possibly matching TRBD1 (6 bases). The sequenced sample was PBMCs. The sequence derives from a man in his fifties or sixties in good health and CMV-seropositive. Here the CDR3 reads CASSLATGSTAFF. CDR3 nucleotide sequence: TGTGCCAGCAGCTTAGCTACAGGGTCGACGGCTTTCTTT.